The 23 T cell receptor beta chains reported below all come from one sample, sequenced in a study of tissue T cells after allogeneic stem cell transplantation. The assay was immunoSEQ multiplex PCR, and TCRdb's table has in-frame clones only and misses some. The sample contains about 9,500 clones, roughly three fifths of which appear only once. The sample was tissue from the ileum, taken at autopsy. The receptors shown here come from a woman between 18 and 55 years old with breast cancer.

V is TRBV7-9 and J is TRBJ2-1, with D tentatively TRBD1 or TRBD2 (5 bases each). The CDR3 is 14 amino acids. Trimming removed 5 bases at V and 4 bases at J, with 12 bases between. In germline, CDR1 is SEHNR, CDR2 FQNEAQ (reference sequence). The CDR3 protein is CASSQRDVYNEQFF. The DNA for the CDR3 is TGTGCCAGCAGCCAACGGGACGTTTACAATGAGCAGTTCTTC.

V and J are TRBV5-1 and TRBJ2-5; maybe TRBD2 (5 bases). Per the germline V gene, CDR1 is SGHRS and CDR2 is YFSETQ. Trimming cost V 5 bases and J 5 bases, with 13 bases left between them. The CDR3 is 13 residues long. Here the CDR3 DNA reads TGCGCCAGCAGTGATGACCCGGGGGAGACCCAGTACTTC. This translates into CASSDDPGETQYF.

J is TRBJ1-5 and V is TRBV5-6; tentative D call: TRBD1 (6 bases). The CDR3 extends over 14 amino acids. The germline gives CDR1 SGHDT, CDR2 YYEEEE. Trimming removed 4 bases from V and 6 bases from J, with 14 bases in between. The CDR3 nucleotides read TGTGCCAGCAGCGTGCGGGGGGCAGGTCAGCCCCAGCATTTT. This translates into CASSVRGAGQPQHF.

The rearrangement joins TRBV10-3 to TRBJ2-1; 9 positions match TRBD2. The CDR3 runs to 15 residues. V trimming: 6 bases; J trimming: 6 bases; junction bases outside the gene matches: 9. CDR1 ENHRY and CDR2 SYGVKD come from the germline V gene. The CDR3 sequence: CAIRNSGSNTNEQFF. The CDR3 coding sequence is TGTGCCATCAGAAATAGCGGGAGTAATACCAATGAGCAGTTCTTC.

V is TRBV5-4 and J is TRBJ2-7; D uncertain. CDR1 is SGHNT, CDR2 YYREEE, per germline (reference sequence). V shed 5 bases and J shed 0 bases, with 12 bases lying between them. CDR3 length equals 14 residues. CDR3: CASRPGSHSYEQYF. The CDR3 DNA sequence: TGTGCCAGCAGGCCCGGGTCCCACTCCTACGAGCAGTACTTC.

Here the CDR3 DNA reads TGTGCCAGCACCCTCTACTACGAGCAGTACTTC. Translating gives CASTLYYEQYF. The chain joins TRBV7-2 to TRBJ2-7; D call uncertain. The CDR3 runs to 11 residues. Germline V gene lookup returns CDR1 SGHTA and CDR2 FQGNSA. The germline V and J ends were trimmed by 7 bases and 3 bases, with 7 bases remaining between them.

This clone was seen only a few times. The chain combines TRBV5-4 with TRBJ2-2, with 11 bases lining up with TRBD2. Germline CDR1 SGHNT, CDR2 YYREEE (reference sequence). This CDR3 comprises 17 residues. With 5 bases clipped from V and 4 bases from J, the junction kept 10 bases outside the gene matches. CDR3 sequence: CASRAGSGGAGTGELFF. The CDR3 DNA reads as TGTGCCAGCAGGGCGGGTAGCGGGGGGGCCGGCACCGGGGAGCTGTTTTTT.

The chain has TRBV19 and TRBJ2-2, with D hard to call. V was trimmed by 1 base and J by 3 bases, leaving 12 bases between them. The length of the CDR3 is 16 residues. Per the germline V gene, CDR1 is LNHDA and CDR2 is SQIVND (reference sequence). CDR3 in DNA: TGTGCCAGTAGTATAGGACCTAGGCGAGACACCGGGGAGCTGTTTTTT. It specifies CASSIGPRRDTGELFF. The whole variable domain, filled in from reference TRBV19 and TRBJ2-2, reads DGGITQSPKYLFRKEGQNVTLSCEQNLNHDAMYWYRQDPGQGLRLIYYSQIVNDFQKGDIAEGYSVSREKKESFPLTVTSAQKNPTAFYLCASSIGPRRDTGELFFGEGSRLTVL.

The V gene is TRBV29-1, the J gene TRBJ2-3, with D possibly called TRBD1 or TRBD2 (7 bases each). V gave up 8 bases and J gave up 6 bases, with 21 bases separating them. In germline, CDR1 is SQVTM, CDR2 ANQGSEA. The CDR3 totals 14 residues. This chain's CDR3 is CSPRLAGGGDTQYF. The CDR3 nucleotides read TGCAGCCCGCGACTAGCAGGGGGTGGGGATACGCAGTATTTT.

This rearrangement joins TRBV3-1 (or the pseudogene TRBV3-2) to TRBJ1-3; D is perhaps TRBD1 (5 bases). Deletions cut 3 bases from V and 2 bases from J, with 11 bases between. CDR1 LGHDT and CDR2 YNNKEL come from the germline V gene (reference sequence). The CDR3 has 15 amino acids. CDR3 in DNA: TGTGCCAGCAGCCATGTAAGGGGTGCTGGAAACACCATATATTTT. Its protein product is CASSHVRGAGNTIYF.

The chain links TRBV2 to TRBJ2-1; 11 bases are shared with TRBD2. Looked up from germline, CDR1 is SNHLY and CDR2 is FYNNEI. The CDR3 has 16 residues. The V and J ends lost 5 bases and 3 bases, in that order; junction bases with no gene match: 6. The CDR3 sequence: CASSPDSGGDYNEQFF. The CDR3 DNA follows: TGTGCCAGCAGTCCGGATAGCGGGGGGGACTACAATGAGCAGTTCTTC.

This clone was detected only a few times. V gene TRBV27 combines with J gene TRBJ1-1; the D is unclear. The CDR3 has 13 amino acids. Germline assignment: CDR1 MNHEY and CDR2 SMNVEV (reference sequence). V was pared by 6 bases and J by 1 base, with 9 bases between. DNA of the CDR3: TGTGCCAGCAGCTACCGACGGAACACTGAAGCTTTCTTT. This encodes CASSYRRNTEAFF.

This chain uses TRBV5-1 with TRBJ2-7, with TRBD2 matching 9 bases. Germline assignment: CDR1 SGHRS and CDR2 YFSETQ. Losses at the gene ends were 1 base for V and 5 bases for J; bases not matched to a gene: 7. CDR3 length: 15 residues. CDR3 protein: CASSLLRGGADEQYF. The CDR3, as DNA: TGCGCCAGCAGCTTGTTACGCGGGGGGGCTGACGAGCAGTACTTC.

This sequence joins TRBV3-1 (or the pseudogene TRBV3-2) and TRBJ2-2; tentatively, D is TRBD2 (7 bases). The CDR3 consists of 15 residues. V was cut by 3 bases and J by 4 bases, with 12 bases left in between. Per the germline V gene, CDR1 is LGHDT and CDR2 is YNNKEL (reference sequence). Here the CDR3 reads CASSHRGGGTGELFF. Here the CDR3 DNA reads TGTGCCAGCAGCCATCGAGGGGGGGGCACCGGGGAGCTGTTTTTT.

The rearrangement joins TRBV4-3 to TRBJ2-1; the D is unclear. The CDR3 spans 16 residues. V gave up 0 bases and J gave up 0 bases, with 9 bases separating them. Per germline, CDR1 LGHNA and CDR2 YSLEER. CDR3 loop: CASSQESPYSYNEQFF. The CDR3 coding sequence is TGCGCCAGCAGCCAAGAATCACCGTACTCCTACAATGAGCAGTTCTTC.

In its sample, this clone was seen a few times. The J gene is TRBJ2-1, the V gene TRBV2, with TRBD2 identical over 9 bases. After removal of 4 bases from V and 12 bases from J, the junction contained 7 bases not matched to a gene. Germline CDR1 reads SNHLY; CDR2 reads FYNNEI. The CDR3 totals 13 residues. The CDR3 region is CASSAGTSIRQFF. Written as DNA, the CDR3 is TGTGCCAGCAGTGCCGGGACTAGCATCCGGCAGTTCTTC.

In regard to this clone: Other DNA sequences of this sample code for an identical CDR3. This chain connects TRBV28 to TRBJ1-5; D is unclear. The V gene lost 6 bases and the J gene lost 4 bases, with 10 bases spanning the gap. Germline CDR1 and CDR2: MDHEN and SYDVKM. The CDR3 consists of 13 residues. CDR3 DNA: TGTGCCAGCAGCCGGACGGTAAATCAGCCCCAGCATTTT. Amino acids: CASSRTVNQPQHF.

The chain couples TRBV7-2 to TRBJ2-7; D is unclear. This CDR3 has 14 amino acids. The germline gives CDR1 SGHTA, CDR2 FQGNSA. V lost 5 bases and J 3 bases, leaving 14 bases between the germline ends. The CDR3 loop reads CASSKSRSLYEQYF. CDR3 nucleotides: TGTGCCAGCAGCAAGAGTCGGTCCCTCTACGAGCAGTACTTC.

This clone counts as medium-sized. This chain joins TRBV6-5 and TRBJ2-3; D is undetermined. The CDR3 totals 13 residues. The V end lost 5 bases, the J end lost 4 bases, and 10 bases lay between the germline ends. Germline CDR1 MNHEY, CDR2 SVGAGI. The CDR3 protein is CASSLSLADTQYF. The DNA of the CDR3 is TGTGCCAGCAGTCTATCTCTTGCAGATACGCAGTATTTT.

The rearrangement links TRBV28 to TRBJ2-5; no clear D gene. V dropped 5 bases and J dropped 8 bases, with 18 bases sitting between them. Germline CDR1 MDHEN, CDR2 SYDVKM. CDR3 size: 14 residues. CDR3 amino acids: CASSPLPARVTQYF. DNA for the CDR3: TGTGCCAGCAGTCCCCTCCCGGCCCGGGTTACCCAGTACTTC.

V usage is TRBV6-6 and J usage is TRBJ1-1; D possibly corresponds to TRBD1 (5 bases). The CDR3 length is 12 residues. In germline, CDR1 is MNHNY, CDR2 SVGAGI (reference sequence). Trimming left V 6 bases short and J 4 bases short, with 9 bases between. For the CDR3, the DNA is TGTGCCAGCAGAGCAGGGACCACTGAAGCTTTCTTT. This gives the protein CASRAGTTEAFF.

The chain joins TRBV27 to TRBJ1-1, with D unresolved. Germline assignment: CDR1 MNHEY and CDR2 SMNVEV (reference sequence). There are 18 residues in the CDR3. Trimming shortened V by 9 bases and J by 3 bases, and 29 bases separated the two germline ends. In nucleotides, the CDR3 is TGTGCCAGTTCCCCCCTCGATGGATTCCAGACGGCCTACACTGAAGCTTTCTTT. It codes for CASSPLDGFQTAYTEAFF.

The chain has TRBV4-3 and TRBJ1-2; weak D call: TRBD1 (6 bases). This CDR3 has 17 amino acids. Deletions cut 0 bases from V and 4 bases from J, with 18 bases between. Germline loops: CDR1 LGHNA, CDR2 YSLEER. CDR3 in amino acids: CASSQDRGGEGGYGYTF. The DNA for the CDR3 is TGCGCCAGCAGCCAAGATAGGGGGGGTGAGGGAGGCTATGGCTACACCTTC.